This T cell receptor (beta chain) appears in the sequencing data of a study of T cell repertoires in cytomegalovirus infection. Study-level information: Use of recently identified HLA-C-restricted and well-studied HLA-B-restricted CMV epitopes was part of the study. Study-level results: CMV carriers having the relevant HLA were flagged by cumulative public TCR beta family frequency. Across the ex vivo response, the dominant clonotypes were HLA-C-restricted CMV-specific TCR beta clonotypes.

CDR1 and CDR2 (germline): MNHEY, SMNVEV (reference sequence). This CDR3 has 16 residues. J lost 5 bases, V lost 6 bases, and 8 bases had no gene match. Worth noting for this clonotype: Its antigen is still unknown.

MiXCR, run by TCRdb on the reads, gives a single entry per CDR3 protein. The sample includes 230,000 or so distinct CDR3 sequences, approximately 40% of them seen just once. This receptor was taken from a human donor in good health (CMV status not recorded). Some clones in this sample may be carry-over from other donors' samples. This material consisted of CD8+ T cells from cultured PBMCs, taken from culture after CMV antigen stimulation. The chain employs TRBV27 and TRBJ2-2; 11 bases line up with TRBD2. The CDR3 loop reads CASRFTSGRRTGELFF. As DNA, the CDR3 is TGTGCCAGCAGATTCACTAGCGGGAGACGAACCGGGGAGCTGTTTTTT.